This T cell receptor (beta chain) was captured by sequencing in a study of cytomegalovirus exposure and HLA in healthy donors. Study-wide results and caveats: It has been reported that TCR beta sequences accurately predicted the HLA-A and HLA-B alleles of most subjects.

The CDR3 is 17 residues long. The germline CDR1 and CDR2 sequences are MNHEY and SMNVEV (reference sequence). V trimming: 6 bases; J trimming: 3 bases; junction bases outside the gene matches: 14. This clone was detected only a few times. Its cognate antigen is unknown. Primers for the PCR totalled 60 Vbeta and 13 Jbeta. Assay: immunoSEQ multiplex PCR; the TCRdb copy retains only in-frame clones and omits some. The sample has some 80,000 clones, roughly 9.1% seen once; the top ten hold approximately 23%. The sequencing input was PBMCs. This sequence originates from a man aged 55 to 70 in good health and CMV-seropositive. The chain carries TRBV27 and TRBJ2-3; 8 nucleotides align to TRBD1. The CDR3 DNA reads TGTGCCAGCAGCCCCGGGACAGGATTAGCTTCGACAGATACGCAGTATTTT. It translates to CASSPGTGLASTDTQYF.